These 24 T cell receptor beta chains share one sample of origin, sequenced in a study of identical twins. MiXCR, run by TCRdb on the 5' RACE reads, gives a single entry per CDR3 protein. The top ten hold approximately 0.94% of the sample, which has 700,000 or so distinct CDR3 sequences, around 8.3% seen once. The same data also contributed to another study, on yellow fever vaccine responses in identical twins.

The sample comprised PBMCs. The receptors shown here come from a woman aged 18-29 years in good health.

This clonotype has ten or more counts. The chain has TRBV28 and TRBJ2-2, with D uncertain. The CDR3 is 15 amino acids. Trimming stripped 6 bases from V and 5 bases from J, with 16 bases between. Germline V gene sequence: CDR1 MDHEN, CDR2 SYDVKM. The CDR3 nucleotides read TGTGCCAGCAGCCTCCGGCTTTATAGAACCGGGGAGCTGTTTTTT. The encoded protein is CASSLRLYRTGELFF. The variable domain in full, completed from reference TRBV28 and TRBJ2-2, reads DVKVTQSSRYLVKRTGEKVFLECVQDMDHENMFWYRQDPGLGLRLIYFSYDVKMKEKGDIPEGYSVSREKKERFSLILESASTNQTSMYLCASSLRLYRTGELFFGEGSRLTVL.

This clonotype came up many times. V and J are TRBV29-1 and TRBJ2-7; unclear D gene. The CDR3 consists of 14 residues. Germline values: CDR1 SQVTM, CDR2 ANQGSEA. V lost 0 bases and J lost 2, with 11 bases in between. The CDR3 reads CSVEDVGHPYEQYF. The CDR3 nucleotides are TGCAGCGTTGAAGATGTTGGGCACCCCTACGAGCAGTACTTC.

This chain joins TRBV7-9 and TRBJ1-1; TRBD1 might be the D (5 bases). This CDR3 contains 16 residues. Germline CDR1 is SEHNR and CDR2 is FQNEAQ (reference sequence). Trimming cost V 0 bases and J 5 bases, with 16 bases left between them. The CDR3 DNA reads as TGTGCCAGCAGCTTAGCGCAATTAGGGGCGCGTACTGAAGCTTTCTTT. It yields the protein CASSLAQLGARTEAFF.

This clonotype was detected many times. The chain uses TRBV27 and TRBJ2-3; D possibly corresponds to TRBD2 (7 bases). Per germline, CDR1 MNHEY and CDR2 SMNVEV (reference sequence). Trimming shortened V by 10 bases and J by 4 bases, and 24 bases separated the two germline ends. CDR3 length: 16 amino acids. In nucleotides, the CDR3 is TGTGCCACCCCCCCTAGAGCGGGACATCTCCCAGATACGCAGTATTTT. Translated: CATPPRAGHLPDTQYF.

J is TRBJ2-1 and V is TRBV30; 10 bases fit TRBD2. V lost 4 bases, J lost 9 bases, and 9 bases stayed unmatched. The CDR3 has 14 residues. Germline lookup yields CDR1 GTSNPN and CDR2 SVGIG (reference sequence). The CDR3 is CAWTRAGGPGEQFF. The CDR3 nucleotides are TGTGCCTGGACCCGAGCGGGAGGGCCGGGTGAGCAGTTCTTC.

This clonotype was counted a few times. The CDR3 is CATSRAGTGQNSNQPQHF. CDR3 DNA: TGTGCCACCAGCAGAGCCGGGACAGGGCAAAATAGCAATCAGCCCCAGCATTTT. The rearrangement joins TRBV15 to TRBJ1-5; the match to TRBD1 covers 9 bases. Germline CDR1 and CDR2: LNHNV and YYDKDF (reference sequence). V was pared by 1 base and J by 0 bases, with 7 bases of the junction left unmatched. This CDR3 region has 18 residues.

This clonotype was detected only a few times. For the CDR3, the DNA is TGTGCCATCAGTGAGTCGGGCGGGGGGGGCTACAATGAGCAGTTCTTC. Translation: CAISESGGGGYNEQFF. The chain links TRBV10-3 to TRBJ2-1; 9 bases match TRBD2. V shed 0 bases and J 3 bases; nucleotides not matched to a gene: 3. CDR1 ENHRY and CDR2 SYGVKD come from the germline V gene. This CDR3 is 16 amino acids long.

This clonotype was seen a few times. This chain joins TRBV7-2 and TRBJ2-1; 8 nucleotides match TRBD1. CDR1 and CDR2 from the germline V gene are SGHTA and FQGNSA. Losses at the gene ends were 5 bases for V and 8 bases for J; bases not matched to a gene: 5. The CDR3 is made up of 13 amino acids. The CDR3 is CASSRQGSYEQFF. CDR3 nucleotide sequence: TGTGCCAGCAGCCGACAGGGGAGCTATGAGCAGTTCTTC.

This clonotype was observed a few times. The gene calls are TRBV13 and TRBJ2-2; D is unresolved. Trimming stripped 2 bases from V and 1 base from J, with 8 bases between. The germline V gene has CDR1 PRHDT and CDR2 FYEKMQ (reference sequence). The CDR3 is 15 amino acids. In DNA form, the CDR3 reads TGTGCCAGCAGCTTACATTCCCGGAACACCGGGGAGCTGTTTTTT. Translation: CASSLHSRNTGELFF.

The chain carries TRBV6-2 or TRBV6-3 and TRBJ2-1; D might be TRBD2 (6 bases). Germline V gives CDR1 MNHEY, CDR2 SVGEGT. This CDR3 region has 14 residues. The V end lost 2 bases, the J end lost 4 bases, and 9 bases lay between the germline ends. The CDR3 bases are TGTGCCAGCAGTTACCGGGCGGGGTACAATGAGCAGTTCTTC. Its protein is CASSYRAGYNEQFF.

The chain couples TRBV5-1 to TRBJ1-2, with D uncertain. V was clipped by 3 bases and J by 4 bases, with 13 bases between them. The CDR3 is 14 amino acids. Germline CDR1 is SGHRS and CDR2 is YFSETQ. Here the CDR3 DNA reads TGCGCCAGCAGCTCATATACTGTTGGCTATGGCTACACCTTC. It specifies CASSSYTVGYGYTF.

There are many counts of this clonotype. The chain links TRBV5-1 to TRBJ2-1, with TRBD1 matching 7 bases. Looked up from germline, CDR1 is SGHRS and CDR2 is YFSETQ. The V segment lost 4 bases and the J segment 5 bases; nucleotides outside the gene matches: 9. The length of the CDR3 is 15 residues. CDR3 sequence reads: CASSVDGQAHNEQFF. CDR3 nucleotides: TGCGCCAGCAGCGTCGACGGACAGGCCCACAATGAGCAGTTCTTC.

This clonotype was observed at least ten times. The chain recombines TRBV3-1 with TRBJ2-7; a weak D match, TRBD2 (5 bases). V dropped 7 bases and J dropped 4 bases, with 8 bases sitting between them. This CDR3 region has 11 residues. CDR1 LGHDT and CDR2 YNNKEL come from the germline V gene (reference sequence). CDR3 DNA sequence: TGTGCCAGCACCGGAGGTTACGAGCAGTACTTC. It codes for CASTGGYEQYF.

The rearrangement uses TRBV5-1 and TRBJ2-3, with D unclear. Germline loops: CDR1 SGHRS, CDR2 YFSETQ. This CDR3 has 13 amino acids. V was clipped by 4 bases and J by 0 bases, with 6 bases between them. CDR3 DNA sequence: TGCGCCAGCAGCAAACAGAGCACAGATACGCAGTATTTT. Translated: CASSKQSTDTQYF.

This clonotype was found many times. CDR3 region: CATSDSRTSGSKFSEQFF. CDR3 in DNA: TGTGCCACCAGTGACTCGAGGACTAGCGGGAGTAAGTTTAGTGAGCAGTTCTTC. This chain links TRBV24-1 with TRBJ2-1, with 13 bases that match TRBD2. CDR3 size: 18 residues. V shed 4 bases and J 9 bases; nucleotides not matched to a gene: 14. Germline V gene data show CDR1 as KGHDR and CDR2 as SFDVKD.

V is TRBV10-3 and J is TRBJ2-1; TRBD2 matches 8 bases. This CDR3 region has 16 residues. Looked up from germline, CDR1 is ENHRY and CDR2 is SYGVKD. V lost 0 bases to trimming and J lost 2 bases; unmatched junction nucleotides: 3. The CDR3 reads CAISESIAGPYNEQFF. Here the CDR3 DNA reads TGTGCCATCAGTGAGTCGATAGCGGGACCCTACAATGAGCAGTTCTTC.

This clonotype has ten or more counts. The chain carries TRBV12-3 or TRBV12-4 and TRBJ1-1; D might be TRBD1 (6 bases). This CDR3 has 14 residues. V was clipped by 6 bases and J by 4 bases, with 15 bases between them. CDR3 coding DNA: TGTGCCAGCAGCCAACAGGGTTTCGGCACTGAAGCTTTCTTT. As protein: CASSQQGFGTEAFF.

This chain joins TRBV20-1 and TRBJ2-5, with TRBD2 matching 8 bases. V dropped 3 bases and J dropped 1; count of bases not matched to a gene: 4. The V gene's germline CDR1 is DFQATT and CDR2 SNEGSKA (reference sequence). The CDR3 consists of 14 residues. The CDR3: CSASPTSAQETQYF. In DNA form, the CDR3 reads TGCAGTGCTAGCCCGACTAGCGCCCAAGAGACCCAGTACTTC.

In its sample, this clonotype was seen a few times. V usage is TRBV7-2 and J usage is TRBJ2-7, with D perhaps matching TRBD1 or TRBD2 (7 bases each). The ends were cut back, 3 bases at V and 2 bases at J, with 11 bases in the middle. The CDR3 has 14 residues. The V gene's germline CDR1 is SGHTA and CDR2 FQGNSA. The CDR3 bases are TGTGCCAGCAGCTTCCAGGGGGGGGCCTACGAGCAGTACTTC. Protein product: CASSFQGGAYEQYF.

The chain is built from TRBV20-1 and TRBJ2-7; the match to TRBD2 covers 8 bases. The junction had 8 bases not matched to a gene; V was cut back by 7 bases and J by 6 bases. This CDR3 is built from 12 residues. Germline CDR1 DFQATT, CDR2 SNEGSKA (reference sequence). As DNA, the CDR3 is TGCAGTGGTGTGGCGGGAGGTTCCGAGCAGTACTTC. Residues: CSGVAGGSEQYF.

There are many counts of this clonotype. The chain recombines TRBV11-2 with TRBJ2-1; D is unresolved. The CDR3 covers 13 residues. With 4 bases removed from V and 7 bases from J, the gap between germline ends came to 11 bases. The germline CDR1 and CDR2 sequences are SGHAT and FQNNGV. CDR3 nucleotide sequence: TGTGCCAGCAGCTCTAGAACCGTGAATGAGCAGTTCTTC. It specifies CASSSRTVNEQFF.

This clonotype was counted a few times. V usage is TRBV29-1 and J usage is TRBJ2-6; 10 bases match TRBD1. The CDR3 is 16 residues long. The junction had 6 bases not matched to a gene; V was cut back by 4 bases and J by 3 bases. From germline, CDR1 is SQVTM and CDR2 ANQGSEA. CDR3 DNA: TGCAGCGTTGGCGGGACAGGGGAAATTGGGGCCAACGTCCTGACTTTC. It specifies CSVGGTGEIGANVLTF.

At least ten counts were recorded for this clonotype. The chain employs TRBV7-2 and TRBJ2-1; 7 bases are shared with TRBD1. The CDR3 contains 12 residues. The ends lost 2 bases at V and 10 bases at J; junction bases unmatched: 2. CDR1 and CDR2 from the germline V gene are SGHTA and FQGNSA. The CDR3 bases are TGTGCCAGCAGCTTAAGACAGGGAGAGCAGTTCTTC. Translation gives CASSLRQGEQFF. The full variable domain, rest sourced from reference TRBV7-2 and TRBJ2-1, is GAGVSQSPSNKVTEKGKDVELRCDPISGHTALYWYRQSLGQGLEFLIYFQGNSAPDKSGLPSDRFSAERTGGSVSTLTIQRTQQEDSAVYLCASSLRQGEQFFGPGTRLTVL.

In nucleotides, the CDR3 is TGCGCCAGCAGCCAAGATGTCAGCGGGAGCTCCTACGAGCAGTACTTC. It translates to CASSQDVSGSSYEQYF. The rearrangement uses TRBV4-3 and TRBJ2-7; 8 bases map to TRBD2. Germline loops: CDR1 LGHNA, CDR2 YSLEER. Trimming at V came to 0 bases and at J to 0 bases, leaving 4 bases not matched to a gene. The CDR3 has 16 amino acids.